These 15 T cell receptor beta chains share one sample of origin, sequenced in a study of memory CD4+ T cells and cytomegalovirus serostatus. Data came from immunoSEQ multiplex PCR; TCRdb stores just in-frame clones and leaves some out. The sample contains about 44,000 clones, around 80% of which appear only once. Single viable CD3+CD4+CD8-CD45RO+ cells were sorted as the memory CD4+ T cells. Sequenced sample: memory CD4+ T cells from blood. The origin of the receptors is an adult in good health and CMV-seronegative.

CDR3 nucleotide sequence: TGTGCCTGGAGTGTACGGGGTGGCTACACCTTC. Translation: CAWSVRGGYTF. The chain links TRBV30 to TRBJ1-2; no reliable D call. From germline, CDR1 is GTSNPN and CDR2 SVGIG (reference sequence). Trimming left V 0 bases short and J 7 bases short, with 6 bases between. CDR3 length: 11 residues.

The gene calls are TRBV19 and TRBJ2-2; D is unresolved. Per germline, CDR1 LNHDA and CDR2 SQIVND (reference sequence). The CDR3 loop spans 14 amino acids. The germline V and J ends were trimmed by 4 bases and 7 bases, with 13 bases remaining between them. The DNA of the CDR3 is TGTGCCAGTAGTAGGGCAGGCCCCGGCGGGGAGCTGTTTTTT. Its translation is CASSRAGPGGELFF.

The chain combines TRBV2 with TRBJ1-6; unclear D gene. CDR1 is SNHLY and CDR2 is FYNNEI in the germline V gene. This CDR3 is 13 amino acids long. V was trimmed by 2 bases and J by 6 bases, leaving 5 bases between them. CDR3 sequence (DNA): TGTGCCAGCAGTGAACTCGCTAATTCACCCCTCCACTTT. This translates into CASSELANSPLHF.

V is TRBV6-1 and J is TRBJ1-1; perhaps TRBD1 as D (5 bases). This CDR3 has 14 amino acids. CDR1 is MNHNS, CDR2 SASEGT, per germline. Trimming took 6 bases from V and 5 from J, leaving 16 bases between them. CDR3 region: CASRIRDGGTEAFF. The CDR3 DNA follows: TGTGCCAGCAGAATCCGGGACGGTGGGACTGAAGCTTTCTTT.

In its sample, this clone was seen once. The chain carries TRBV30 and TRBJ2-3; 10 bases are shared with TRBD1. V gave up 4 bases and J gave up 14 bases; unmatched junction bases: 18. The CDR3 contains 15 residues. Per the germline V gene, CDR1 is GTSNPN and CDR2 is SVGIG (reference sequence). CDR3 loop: CAWTRQGASGDPRYF. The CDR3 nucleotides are TGTGCCTGGACGCGACAGGGGGCTTCAGGAGACCCTAGGTATTTT.

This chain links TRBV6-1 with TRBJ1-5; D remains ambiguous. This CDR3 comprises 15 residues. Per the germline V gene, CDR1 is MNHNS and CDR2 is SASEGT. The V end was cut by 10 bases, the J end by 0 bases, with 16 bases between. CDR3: CATQPDANSNQPQHF. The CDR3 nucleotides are TGTGCCACCCAACCCGACGCAAATAGCAATCAGCCCCAGCATTTT.

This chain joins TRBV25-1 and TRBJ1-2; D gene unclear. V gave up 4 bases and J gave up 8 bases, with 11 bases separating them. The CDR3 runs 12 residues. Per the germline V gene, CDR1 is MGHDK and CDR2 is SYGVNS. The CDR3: CASSGPSYGYTF. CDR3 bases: TGTGCCAGCAGTGGTCCCAGTTACGGCTACACCTTC.

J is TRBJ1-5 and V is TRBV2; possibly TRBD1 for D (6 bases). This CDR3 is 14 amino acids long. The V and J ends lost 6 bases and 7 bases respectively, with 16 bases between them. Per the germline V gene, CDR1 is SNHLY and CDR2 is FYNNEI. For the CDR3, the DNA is TGTGCCAGCAGCGCCATGGACAGCTCCCAGCCCCAGCATTTT. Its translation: CASSAMDSSQPQHF.

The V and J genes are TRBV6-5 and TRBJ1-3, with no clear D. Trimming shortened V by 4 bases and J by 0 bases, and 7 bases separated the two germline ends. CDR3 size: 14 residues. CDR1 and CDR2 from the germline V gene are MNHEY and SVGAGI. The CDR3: CASSSSLSGNTIYF. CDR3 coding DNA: TGTGCCAGCAGTTCTAGCCTCTCTGGAAACACCATATATTTT.

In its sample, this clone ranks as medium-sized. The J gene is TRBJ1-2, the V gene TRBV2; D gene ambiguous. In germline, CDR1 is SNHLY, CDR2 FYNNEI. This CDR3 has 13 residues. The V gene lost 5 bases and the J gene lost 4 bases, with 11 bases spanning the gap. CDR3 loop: CASSQNSVYGYTF. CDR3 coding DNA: TGTGCCAGCAGTCAAAATTCCGTCTATGGCTACACCTTC.

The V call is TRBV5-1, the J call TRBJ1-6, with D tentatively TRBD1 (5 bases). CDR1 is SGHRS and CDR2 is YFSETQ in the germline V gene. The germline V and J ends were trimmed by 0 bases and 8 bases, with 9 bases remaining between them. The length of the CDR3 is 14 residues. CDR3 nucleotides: TGCGCCAGCAGCTTGGACAGGCAATATTCACCCCTCCACTTT. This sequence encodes CASSLDRQYSPLHF.

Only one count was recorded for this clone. In DNA, the CDR3 is TGCGCCAGCAGCCGTTTCGGGAACCAAGAGACCCAGTACTTC. This translates into CASSRFGNQETQYF. V is TRBV5-1 and J is TRBJ2-5, with D perhaps TRBD2 (5 bases). The CDR3 loop spans 14 amino acids. Germline assignment: CDR1 SGHRS and CDR2 YFSETQ. The V end was cut by 4 bases, the J end by 0 bases, with 10 bases between.

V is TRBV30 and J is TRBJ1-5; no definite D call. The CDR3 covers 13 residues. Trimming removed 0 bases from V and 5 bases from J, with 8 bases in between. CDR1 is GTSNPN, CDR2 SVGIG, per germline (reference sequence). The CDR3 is CAWSVGRHQPQHF. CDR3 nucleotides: TGTGCCTGGAGTGTTGGCAGACATCAGCCCCAGCATTTT.

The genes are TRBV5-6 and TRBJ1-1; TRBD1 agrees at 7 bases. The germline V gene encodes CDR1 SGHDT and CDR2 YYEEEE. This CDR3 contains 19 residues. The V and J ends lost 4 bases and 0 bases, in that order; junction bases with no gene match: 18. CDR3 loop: CASSPLKRRQGPVNTEAFF. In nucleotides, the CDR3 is TGTGCCAGCAGCCCTTTAAAACGCCGACAGGGCCCTGTGAACACTGAAGCTTTCTTT.

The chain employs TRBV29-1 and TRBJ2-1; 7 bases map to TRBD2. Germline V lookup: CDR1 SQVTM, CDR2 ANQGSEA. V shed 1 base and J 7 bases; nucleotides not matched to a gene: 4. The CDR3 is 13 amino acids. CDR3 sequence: CSVEGAGLNEQFF. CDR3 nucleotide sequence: TGCAGCGTTGAAGGAGCGGGGTTGAATGAGCAGTTCTTC.